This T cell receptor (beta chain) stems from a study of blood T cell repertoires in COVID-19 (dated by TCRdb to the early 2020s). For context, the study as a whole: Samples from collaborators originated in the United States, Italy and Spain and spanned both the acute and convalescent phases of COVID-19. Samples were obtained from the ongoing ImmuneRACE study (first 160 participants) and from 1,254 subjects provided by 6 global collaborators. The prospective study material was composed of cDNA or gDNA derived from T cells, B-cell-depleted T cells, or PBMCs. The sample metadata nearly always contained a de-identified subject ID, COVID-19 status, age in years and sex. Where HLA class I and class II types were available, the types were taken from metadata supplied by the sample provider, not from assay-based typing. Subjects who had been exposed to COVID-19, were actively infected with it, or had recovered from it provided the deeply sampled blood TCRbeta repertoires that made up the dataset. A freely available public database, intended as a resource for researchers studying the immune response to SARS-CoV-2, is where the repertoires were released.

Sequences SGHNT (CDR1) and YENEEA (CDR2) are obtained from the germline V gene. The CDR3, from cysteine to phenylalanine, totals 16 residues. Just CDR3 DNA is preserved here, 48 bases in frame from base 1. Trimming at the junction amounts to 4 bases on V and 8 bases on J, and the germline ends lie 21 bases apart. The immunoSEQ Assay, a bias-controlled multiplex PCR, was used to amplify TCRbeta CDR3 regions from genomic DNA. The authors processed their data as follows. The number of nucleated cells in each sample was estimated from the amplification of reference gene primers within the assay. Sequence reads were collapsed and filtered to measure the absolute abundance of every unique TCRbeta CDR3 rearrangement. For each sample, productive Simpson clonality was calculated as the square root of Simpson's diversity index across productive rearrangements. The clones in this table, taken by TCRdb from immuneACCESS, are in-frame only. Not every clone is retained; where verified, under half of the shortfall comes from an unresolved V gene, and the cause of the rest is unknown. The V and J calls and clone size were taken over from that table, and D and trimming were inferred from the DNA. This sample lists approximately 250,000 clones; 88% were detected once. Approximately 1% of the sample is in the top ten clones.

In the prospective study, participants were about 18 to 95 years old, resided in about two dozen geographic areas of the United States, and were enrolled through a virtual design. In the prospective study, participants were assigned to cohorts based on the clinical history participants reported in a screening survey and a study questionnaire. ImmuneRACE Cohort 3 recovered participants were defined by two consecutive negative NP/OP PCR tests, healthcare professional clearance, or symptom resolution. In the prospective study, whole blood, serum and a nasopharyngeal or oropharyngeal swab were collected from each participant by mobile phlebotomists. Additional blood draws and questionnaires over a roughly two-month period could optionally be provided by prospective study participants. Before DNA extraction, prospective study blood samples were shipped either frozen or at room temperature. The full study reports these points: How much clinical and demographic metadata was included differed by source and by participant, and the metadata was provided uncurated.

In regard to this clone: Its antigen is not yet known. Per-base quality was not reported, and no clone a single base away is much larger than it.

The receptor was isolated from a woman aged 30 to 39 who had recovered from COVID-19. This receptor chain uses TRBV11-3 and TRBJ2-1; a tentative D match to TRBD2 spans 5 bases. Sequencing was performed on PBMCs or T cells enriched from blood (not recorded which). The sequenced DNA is TGTGCCAGCAGCTCTAGGGCGGGTCAAAAGGGTTATGAGCAGTTCTTC. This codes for CASSSRAGQKGYEQFF. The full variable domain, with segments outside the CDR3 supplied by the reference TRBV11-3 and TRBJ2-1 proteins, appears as EAGVVQSPRYKIIEKKQPVAFWCNPISGHNTLYWYLQNLGQGPELLIRYENEEAVDDSQLPKDRFSAERLKGVDSTLKIQPAELGDSAVYLCASSSRAGQKGYEQFFGPGTRLTVL.